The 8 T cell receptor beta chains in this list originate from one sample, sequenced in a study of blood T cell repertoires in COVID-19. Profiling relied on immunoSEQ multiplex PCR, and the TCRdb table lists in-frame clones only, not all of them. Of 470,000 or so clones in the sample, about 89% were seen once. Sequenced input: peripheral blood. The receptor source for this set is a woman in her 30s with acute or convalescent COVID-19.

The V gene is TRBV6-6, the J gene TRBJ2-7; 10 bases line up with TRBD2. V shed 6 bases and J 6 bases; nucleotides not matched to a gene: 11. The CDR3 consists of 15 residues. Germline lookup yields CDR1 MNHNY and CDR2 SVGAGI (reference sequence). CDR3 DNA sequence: TGTGCCAGCAGATCACAGCGGGGGGGCCTATCCGAGCAGTACTTC. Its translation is CASRSQRGGLSEQYF.

The CDR3 loop is CASIHLSGYTF. CDR3 sequence (DNA): TGTGCCAGCATCCACCTGAGCGGCTACACCTTC. The chain combines TRBV6-4 with TRBJ1-2; D call uncertain. This CDR3 region has 11 residues. The V end was cut by 7 bases, the J end by 8 bases, with 11 bases between. The V gene's germline CDR1 is MRHNA and CDR2 SNTAGT.

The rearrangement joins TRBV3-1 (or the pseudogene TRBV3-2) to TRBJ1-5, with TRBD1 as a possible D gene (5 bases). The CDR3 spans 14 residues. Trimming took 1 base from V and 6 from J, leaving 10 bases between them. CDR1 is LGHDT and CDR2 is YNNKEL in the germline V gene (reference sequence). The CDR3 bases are TGTGCCAGCAGCCAAGGGGGGAGGGGTCAGCCCCAGCATTTT. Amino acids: CASSQGGRGQPQHF.

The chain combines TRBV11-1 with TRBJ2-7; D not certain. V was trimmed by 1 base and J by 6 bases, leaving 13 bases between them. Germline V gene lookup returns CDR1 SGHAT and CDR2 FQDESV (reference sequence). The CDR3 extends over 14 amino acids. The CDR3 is CASSLGRLSGEQYF. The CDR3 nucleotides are TGTGCCAGCAGCTTAGGTCGTTTGAGTGGCGAGCAGTACTTC.

CDR3 loop: CASRLGGRAEAFF. In DNA, the CDR3 is TGTGCCAGCAGACTAGGGGGCAGGGCTGAAGCTTTCTTT. The chain links TRBV28 to TRBJ1-1; 7 positions match TRBD1. Trimming cost V 6 bases and J 6 bases; bases outside gene matches: 7. The CDR3 spans 13 residues. Germline assignment: CDR1 MDHEN and CDR2 SYDVKM.

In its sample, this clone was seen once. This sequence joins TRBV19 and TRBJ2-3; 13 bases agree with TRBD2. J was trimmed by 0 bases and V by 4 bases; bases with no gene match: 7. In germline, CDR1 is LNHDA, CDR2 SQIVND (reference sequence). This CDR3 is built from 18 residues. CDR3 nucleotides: TGTGCCAGTAGTAAGACTAGCGGGGGGCGGCGGAGCACAGATACGCAGTATTTT. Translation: CASSKTSGGRRSTDTQYF.

CDR3 DNA: TGTGCCACCAGCAGGGACAGGAGCAATCAGCCCCAGCATTTT. Its translation is CATSRDRSNQPQHF. V usage is TRBV15 and J usage is TRBJ1-5, with 7 bases identical to TRBD1. The germline V gene encodes CDR1 LNHNV and CDR2 YYDKDF (reference sequence). The CDR3 runs to 14 residues. V lost 3 bases, J lost 1 base, and 0 bases stayed unmatched.

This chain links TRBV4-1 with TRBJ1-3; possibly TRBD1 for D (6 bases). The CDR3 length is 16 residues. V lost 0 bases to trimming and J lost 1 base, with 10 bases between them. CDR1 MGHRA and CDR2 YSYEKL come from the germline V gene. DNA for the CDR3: TGCGCCAGCAGCCAAGATGGGGGCGTATCTGGAAACACCATATATTTT. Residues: CASSQDGGVSGNTIYF.